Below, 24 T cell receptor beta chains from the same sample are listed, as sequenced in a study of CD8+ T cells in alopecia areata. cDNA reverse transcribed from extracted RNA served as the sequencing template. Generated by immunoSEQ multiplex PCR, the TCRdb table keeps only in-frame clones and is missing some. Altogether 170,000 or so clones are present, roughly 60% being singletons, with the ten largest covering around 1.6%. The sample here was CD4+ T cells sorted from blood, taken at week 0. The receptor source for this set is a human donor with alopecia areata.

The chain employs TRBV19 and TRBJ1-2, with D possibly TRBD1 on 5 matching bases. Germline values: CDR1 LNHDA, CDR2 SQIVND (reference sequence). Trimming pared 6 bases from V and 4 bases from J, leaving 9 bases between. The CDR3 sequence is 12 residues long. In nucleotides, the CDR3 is TGTGCCAGTAGCGGGGGGGTCTATGGCTACACCTTC. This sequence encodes CASSGGVYGYTF.

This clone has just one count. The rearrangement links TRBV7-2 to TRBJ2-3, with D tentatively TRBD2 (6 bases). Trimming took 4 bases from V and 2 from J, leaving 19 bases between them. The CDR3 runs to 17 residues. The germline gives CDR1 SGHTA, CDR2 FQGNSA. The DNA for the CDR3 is TGTGCCAGCAGCTCAGGGTTTGGGCGGGGCCACACAGATACGCAGTATTTT. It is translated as CASSSGFGRGHTDTQYF.

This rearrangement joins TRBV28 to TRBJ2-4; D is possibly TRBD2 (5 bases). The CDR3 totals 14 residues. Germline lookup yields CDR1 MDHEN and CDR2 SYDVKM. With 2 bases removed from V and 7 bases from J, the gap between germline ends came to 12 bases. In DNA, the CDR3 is TGTGCCAGCAGTTTAATCGTGGGCGGGAACATTCAGTACTTC. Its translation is CASSLIVGGNIQYF.

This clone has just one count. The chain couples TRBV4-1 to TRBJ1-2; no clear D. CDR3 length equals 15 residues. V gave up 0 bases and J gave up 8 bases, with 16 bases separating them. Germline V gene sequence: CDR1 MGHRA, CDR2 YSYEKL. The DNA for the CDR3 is TGCGCCAGCAGCCAAGAGGTTTCAGGTCTAGGAGGCTACACCTTC. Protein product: CASSQEVSGLGGYTF.

The CDR3 protein is CASTLNVQGSYTF. CDR3 coding DNA: TGTGCCAGCACCCTCAACGTACAGGGAAGCTACACCTTC. The chain combines TRBV9 with TRBJ1-2, with D perhaps TRBD1 (6 bases). The ends were cut back, 6 bases at V and 9 bases at J, with 18 bases in the middle. This CDR3 comprises 13 residues. The germline CDR1 and CDR2 sequences are SGDLS and YYNGEE.

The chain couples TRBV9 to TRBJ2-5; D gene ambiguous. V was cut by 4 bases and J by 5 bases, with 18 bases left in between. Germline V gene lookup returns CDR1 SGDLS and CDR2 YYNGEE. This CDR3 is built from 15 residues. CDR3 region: CASSFRTLATETQYF. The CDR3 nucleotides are TGTGCCAGCAGCTTCCGGACCCTTGCGACTGAGACCCAGTACTTC.

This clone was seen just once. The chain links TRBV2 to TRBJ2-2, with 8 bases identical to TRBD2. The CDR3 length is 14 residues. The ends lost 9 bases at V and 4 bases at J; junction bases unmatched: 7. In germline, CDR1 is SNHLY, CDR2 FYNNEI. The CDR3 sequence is CASDPGLGTGELFF. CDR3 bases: TGTGCCAGTGACCCGGGACTAGGCACCGGGGAGCTGTTTTTT. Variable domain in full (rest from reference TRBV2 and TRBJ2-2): EPEVTQTPSHQVTQMGQEVILRCVPISNHLYFYWYRQILGQKVEFLVSFYNNEISEKSEIFDDQFSVERPDGSNFTLKIRSTKLEDSAMYFCASDPGLGTGELFFGEGSRLTVL.

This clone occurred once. The CDR3 DNA sequence: TGTGCCAGCAGTTTCTTCGACAGCTCTGGCTACACCTTC. The encoded protein is CASSFFDSSGYTF. V usage is TRBV27 and J usage is TRBJ1-2; tentatively, D is TRBD1 (5 bases). The CDR3 has 13 amino acids. The germline CDR1 and CDR2 sequences are MNHEY and SMNVEV (reference sequence). V was clipped by 3 bases and J by 7 bases, with 12 bases between them.

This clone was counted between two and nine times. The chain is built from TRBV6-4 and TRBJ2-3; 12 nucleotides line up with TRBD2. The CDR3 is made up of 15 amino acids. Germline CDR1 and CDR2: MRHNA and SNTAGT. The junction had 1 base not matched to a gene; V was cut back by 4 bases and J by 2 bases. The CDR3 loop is CASSASGGATDTQYF. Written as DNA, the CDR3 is TGTGCCAGCAGTGCTAGCGGGGGGGCCACAGATACGCAGTATTTT.

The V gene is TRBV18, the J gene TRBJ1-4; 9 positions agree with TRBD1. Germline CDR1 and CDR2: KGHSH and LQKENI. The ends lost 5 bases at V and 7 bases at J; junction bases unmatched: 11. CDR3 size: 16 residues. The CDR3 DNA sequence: TGTGCCAGCTCATTAGGAACAGGGGGCTTCGGTGAAAAACTGTTTTTT. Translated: CASSLGTGGFGEKLFF.

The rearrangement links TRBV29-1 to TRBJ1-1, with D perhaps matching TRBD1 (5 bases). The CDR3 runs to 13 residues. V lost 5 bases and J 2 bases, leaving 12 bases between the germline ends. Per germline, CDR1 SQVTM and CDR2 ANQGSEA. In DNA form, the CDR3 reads TGCAGCGTTATCCGGGACGGCAACACTGAAGCTTTCTTT. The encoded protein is CSVIRDGNTEAFF. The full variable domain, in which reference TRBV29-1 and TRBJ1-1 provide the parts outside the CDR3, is SAVISQKPSRDICQRGTSLTIQCQVDSQVTMMFWYRQQPGQSLTLIATANQGSEATYESGFVIDKFPISRPNLTFSTLTVSNMSPEDSSIYLCSVIRDGNTEAFFGQGTRLTVV.

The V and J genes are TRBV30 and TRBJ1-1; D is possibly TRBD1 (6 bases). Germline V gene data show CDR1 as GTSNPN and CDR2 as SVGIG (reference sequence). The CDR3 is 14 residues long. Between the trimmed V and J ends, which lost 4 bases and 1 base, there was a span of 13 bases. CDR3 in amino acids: CAWTRQVRNTEAFF. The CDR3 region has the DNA TGTGCCTGGACCCGACAGGTCCGGAACACTGAAGCTTTCTTT.

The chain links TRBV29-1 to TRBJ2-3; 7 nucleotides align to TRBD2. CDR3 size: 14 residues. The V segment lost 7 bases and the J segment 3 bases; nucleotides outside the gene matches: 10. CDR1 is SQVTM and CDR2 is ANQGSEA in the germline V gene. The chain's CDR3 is CSAEPGLPTDTQYF. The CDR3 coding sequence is TGCAGCGCCGAACCGGGACTACCTACAGATACGCAGTATTTT.

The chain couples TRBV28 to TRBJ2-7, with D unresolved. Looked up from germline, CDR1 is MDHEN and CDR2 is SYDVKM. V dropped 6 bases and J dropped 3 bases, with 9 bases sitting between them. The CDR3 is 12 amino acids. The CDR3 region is CASSQWGYEQYF. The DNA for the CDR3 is TGTGCCAGCAGCCAGTGGGGCTACGAGCAGTACTTC. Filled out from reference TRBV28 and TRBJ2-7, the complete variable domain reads DVKVTQSSRYLVKRTGEKVFLECVQDMDHENMFWYRQDPGLGLRLIYFSYDVKMKEKGDIPEGYSVSREKKERFSLILESASTNQTSMYLCASSQWGYEQYFGPGTRLTVT.

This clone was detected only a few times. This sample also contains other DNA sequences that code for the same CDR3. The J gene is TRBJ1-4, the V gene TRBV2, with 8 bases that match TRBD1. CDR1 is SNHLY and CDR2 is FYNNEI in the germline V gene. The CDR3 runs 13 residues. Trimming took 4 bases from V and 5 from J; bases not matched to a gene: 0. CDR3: CASSGQGNEKLFF. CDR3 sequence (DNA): TGTGCCAGCAGTGGACAGGGGAATGAAAAACTGTTTTTT.

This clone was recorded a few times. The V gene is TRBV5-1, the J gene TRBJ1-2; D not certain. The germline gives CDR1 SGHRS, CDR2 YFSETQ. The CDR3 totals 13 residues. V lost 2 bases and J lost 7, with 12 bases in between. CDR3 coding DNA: TGCGCCAGCAGCTTCGACCGACCTATTGGCTACACCTTC. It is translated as CASSFDRPIGYTF.

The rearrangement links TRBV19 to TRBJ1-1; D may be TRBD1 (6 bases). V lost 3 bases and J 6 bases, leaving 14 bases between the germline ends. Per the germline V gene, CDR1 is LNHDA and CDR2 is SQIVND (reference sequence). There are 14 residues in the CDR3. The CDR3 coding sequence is TGTGCCAGTAGTATGCGGAGGGGGAGGGCTGAAGCTTTCTTT. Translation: CASSMRRGRAEAFF.

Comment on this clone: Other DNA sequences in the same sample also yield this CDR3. The CDR3 is CASSQDGGGTDTQYF. In nucleotides, the CDR3 is TGCGCCAGCAGCCAAGATGGGGGGGGCACAGATACGCAGTATTTT. V usage is TRBV4-1 and J usage is TRBJ2-3; TRBD2 matches at 7 bases. V shed 0 bases, J shed 1 base, and the junction held 1 base outside the gene matches. CDR1 is MGHRA, CDR2 YSYEKL, per germline. The CDR3 consists of 15 residues.

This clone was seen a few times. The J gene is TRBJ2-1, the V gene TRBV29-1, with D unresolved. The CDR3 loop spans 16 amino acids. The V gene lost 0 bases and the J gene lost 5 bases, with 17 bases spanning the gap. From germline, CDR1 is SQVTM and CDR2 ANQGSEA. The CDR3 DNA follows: TGCAGCGTTGAAGAAGGTGTCGTCCGGACCGACAATGAGCAGTTCTTC. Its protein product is CSVEEGVVRTDNEQFF.

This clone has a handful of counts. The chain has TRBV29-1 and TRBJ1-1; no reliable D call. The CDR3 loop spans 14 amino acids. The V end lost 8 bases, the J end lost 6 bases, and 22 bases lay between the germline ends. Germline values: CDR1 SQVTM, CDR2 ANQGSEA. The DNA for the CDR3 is TGCAGCACTCCCGGGGATGTAGGGTTCTCTGAAGCTTTCTTT. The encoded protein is CSTPGDVGFSEAFF.

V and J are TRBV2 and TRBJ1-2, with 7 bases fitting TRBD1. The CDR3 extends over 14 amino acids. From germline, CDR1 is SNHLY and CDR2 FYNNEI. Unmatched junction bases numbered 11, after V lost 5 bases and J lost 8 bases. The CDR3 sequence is CASSRGQTPPGYTF. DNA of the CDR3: TGTGCCAGCAGTCGGGGACAGACCCCGCCAGGCTACACCTTC.

For the CDR3, the DNA is TGTGCCAGCAGCTTAATAGCGGGGGAGACAGATACGCAGTATTTT. This codes for CASSLIAGETDTQYF. The V and J genes are TRBV7-2 and TRBJ2-3; 9 bases agree with TRBD2. Trimming cost V 2 bases and J 3 bases; bases outside gene matches: 3. CDR1 and CDR2 from the germline V gene are SGHTA and FQGNSA. The CDR3 is made up of 15 amino acids.

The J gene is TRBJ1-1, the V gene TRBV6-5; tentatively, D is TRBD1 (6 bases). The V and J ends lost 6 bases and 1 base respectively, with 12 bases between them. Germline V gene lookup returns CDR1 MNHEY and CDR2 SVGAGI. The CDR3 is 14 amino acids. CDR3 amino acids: CASRFRGRNTEAFF. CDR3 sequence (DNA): TGTGCCAGCAGATTTAGGGGGAGGAACACTGAAGCTTTCTTT.

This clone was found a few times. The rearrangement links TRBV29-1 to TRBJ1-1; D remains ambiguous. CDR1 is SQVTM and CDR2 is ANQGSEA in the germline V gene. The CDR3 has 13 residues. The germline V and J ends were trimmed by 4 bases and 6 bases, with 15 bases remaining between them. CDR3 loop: CSVVLREAAEAFF. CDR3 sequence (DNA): TGCAGCGTTGTCCTCCGGGAGGCGGCTGAAGCTTTCTTT.